Shown below are 18 T cell receptor beta chains from a single sample sequenced in a study of blood T cell repertoires in COVID-19. Sequencing was performed with immunoSEQ multiplex PCR; in TCRdb, only in-frame clones are kept and a portion is missing. Of around 250,000 clones in the sample, approximately 85% were seen once. Sequenced: PBMCs or T cells enriched from blood (not recorded which). These receptors came from a woman in her fifties or sixties with acute COVID-19.

This sequence joins TRBV7-7 and TRBJ2-5; 9 bases are shared with TRBD1. The germline V gene has CDR1 SSHAT and CDR2 FNYEAQ (reference sequence). The ends lost 5 bases at V and 7 bases at J; junction bases unmatched: 5. This CDR3 contains 13 residues. This chain's CDR3 is CASSVDRGGTQYF. CDR3 in DNA: TGTGCCAGCAGCGTTGACAGGGGGGGGACCCAGTACTTC.

The chain carries TRBV19 and TRBJ1-3; the match to TRBD1 covers 7 bases. The germline gives CDR1 LNHDA, CDR2 SQIVND (reference sequence). The J segment lost 8 bases and the V segment lost 7 bases, leaving 11 bases of the junction unmatched. The CDR3 sequence is 14 residues long. The CDR3 bases are TGTGCCAGTATTTCACAGGGGCGGATAGACACCATATATTTT. Translated: CASISQGRIDTIYF.

There are a few counts of this clone. This chain joins TRBV12-3 or TRBV12-4 and TRBJ1-1, with TRBD1 matching over 7 bases. V gave up 6 bases and J gave up 7 bases; unmatched junction bases: 8. This CDR3 spans 13 amino acids. The CDR3 here is CASRRQGRGEAFF. The CDR3 nucleotides read TGTGCCAGCAGGAGACAGGGTAGAGGTGAAGCTTTCTTT.

This sequence joins TRBV7-9 and TRBJ2-3, with a weak D call TRBD2 (6 bases). This CDR3 is 17 amino acids long. Germline loops: CDR1 SEHNR, CDR2 FQNEAQ (reference sequence). Trimming removed 2 bases at V and 1 base at J, with 16 bases between. CDR3 sequence (DNA): TGTGCCAGCAGCTTAACTCGGGGGAGAGGGGGCACAGATACGCAGTATTTT. Protein: CASSLTRGRGGTDTQYF.

The gene calls are TRBV29-1 and TRBJ1-3; D call uncertain. CDR3 length equals 14 residues. Germline lookup yields CDR1 SQVTM and CDR2 ANQGSEA. V lost 4 bases and J 0 bases, leaving 10 bases between the germline ends. The CDR3 bases are TGCAGCGTTGGTGACACTCTCTCTGGAAACACCATATATTTT. Translation gives CSVGDTLSGNTIYF.

The V gene is TRBV7-3, the J gene TRBJ2-5; the match to TRBD2 covers 7 bases. The trim removed 3 bases at V and 4 bases at J, leaving 5 bases unmatched. This CDR3 contains 14 residues. CDR1 SGHTA and CDR2 FQGTGA come from the germline V gene. The CDR3 spells CASSFGGEGETQYF. CDR3 in DNA: TGTGCCAGCAGCTTCGGAGGGGAGGGAGAGACCCAGTACTTC.

The chain joins TRBV7-2 to TRBJ2-3; 9 bases line up with TRBD2. The CDR3 runs to 15 residues. Germline V gives CDR1 SGHTA, CDR2 FQGNSA. Germline trimming cut 5 bases from V and 5 bases from J; bases unmatched to any gene: 8. The CDR3 coding sequence is TGTGCCAGCAGCGCGCGGGGGGGGACGGGAGATACGCAGTATTTT. Translated: CASSARGGTGDTQYF.

This clone was observed once. At one boundary the junction diverges from the germline segment, which might be a read error. The chain joins TRBV6-2 or TRBV6-3 to TRBJ2-5; D unresolved. CDR1 MNHEY and CDR2 SVGEGT come from the germline V gene. The CDR3 loop spans 11 amino acids. The CDR3 nucleotides read TGTGCCAGCAGTTACCATGAGACCCAGTACTTC. Encoded protein: CASSYHETQYF.

The rearrangement links TRBV10-3 to TRBJ1-2; D call uncertain. V was shortened by 2 bases and J by 1 base, with 5 bases between the two germline ends. CDR1 and CDR2 from the germline V gene are ENHRY and SYGVKD. There are 13 residues in the CDR3. Written as DNA, the CDR3 is TGTGCCATCAGTGAGAAGAGTAACTATGGCTACACCTTC. The encoded protein is CAISEKSNYGYTF.

This clone has only one observation. This sequence joins TRBV5-4 and TRBJ1-2, with D unclear. CDR1 SGHNT and CDR2 YYREEE come from the germline V gene (reference sequence). Trimming pared 0 bases from V and 4 bases from J, leaving 16 bases between. This CDR3 region has 16 residues. DNA of the CDR3: TGTGCCAGCAGCTTGGGTGGGGTGGAGGGATCCTATGGCTACACCTTC. As protein: CASSLGGVEGSYGYTF.

This chain links TRBV7-2 with TRBJ1-5; D is possibly TRBD1 (5 bases). The CDR3 has 18 amino acids. Between the trimmed V and J ends, which lost 4 bases and 1 base, there was a span of 20 bases. Per germline, CDR1 SGHTA and CDR2 FQGNSA. In DNA, the CDR3 is TGTGCCAGCAGCTCACCTCAGGGTAGGGGAGGAAGCAATCAGCCCCAGCATTTT. This encodes CASSSPQGRGGSNQPQHF.

This clone was seen a single time. This chain uses TRBV19 with TRBJ1-2; D remains unclear. The CDR3 length is 12 residues. The V end was cut by 1 base, the J end by 8 bases, with 8 bases between. From germline, CDR1 is LNHDA and CDR2 SQIVND (reference sequence). The CDR3 is CASSIVNSGYTF. In nucleotides, the CDR3 is TGTGCCAGTAGTATAGTGAACTCCGGCTACACCTTC.

The chain has TRBV7-9 and TRBJ1-5; 7 bases agree with TRBD1. J gave up 2 bases and V 7 bases, and 2 bases lay outside the gene matches. CDR1 SEHNR and CDR2 FQNEAQ come from the germline V gene (reference sequence). The CDR3 loop spans 13 amino acids. CDR3 protein: CASTGTGNQPQHF. The DNA for the CDR3 is TGTGCCAGCACCGGGACAGGCAATCAGCCCCAGCATTTT.

V gene TRBV14 combines with J gene TRBJ1-2, with D perhaps TRBD1 (6 bases). There are 16 residues in the CDR3. Germline lookup yields CDR1 SGHDN and CDR2 FVKESK. With 0 bases removed from V and 8 bases from J, the gap between germline ends came to 19 bases. This chain's CDR3 is CASSQDLRTEAGGYTF. In DNA, the CDR3 is TGTGCCAGCAGCCAAGATCTCCGGACAGAGGCAGGGGGCTACACCTTC.

The V gene is TRBV18, the J gene TRBJ2-3, with 10 bases aligning to TRBD2. The germline CDR1 and CDR2 sequences are KGHSH and LQKENI. With 2 bases clipped from V and 2 bases from J, the junction kept 7 bases outside the gene matches. CDR3 length: 17 residues. CDR3 nucleotides: TGTGCCAGCTCACCATTGAGCGGGGGGGCTCCCACAGATACGCAGTATTTT. Translation: CASSPLSGGAPTDTQYF.

This chain links TRBV3-1 (or the pseudogene TRBV3-2) with TRBJ2-3, with TRBD1 matching over 9 bases. Germline V gene data show CDR1 as LGHDT and CDR2 as YNNKEL (reference sequence). V was pared by 2 bases and J by 2 bases, with 8 bases of the junction left unmatched. The CDR3 covers 17 residues. CDR3 amino acids: CASSQRDRATYTDTQYF. The CDR3 DNA sequence: TGTGCCAGCAGCCAAAGGGACAGGGCCACCTACACAGATACGCAGTATTTT.

This chain joins TRBV6-2 or TRBV6-3 and TRBJ2-3; perhaps TRBD1 as D (5 bases). This CDR3 has 14 residues. The V and J ends lost 2 bases and 4 bases respectively, with 10 bases between them. The germline gives CDR1 MNHEY, CDR2 SVGEGT. CDR3 coding DNA: TGTGCCAGCAGTTACGGCGCAGGGTCAGATACGCAGTATTTT. Its translation: CASSYGAGSDTQYF.

The CDR3 protein is CSVEAADRDYGYTF. The CDR3 DNA sequence: TGCAGCGTTGAAGCGGCTGACAGAGACTATGGCTACACCTTC. The V and J genes are TRBV29-1 and TRBJ1-2; possible D gene TRBD1, 5 bases. In germline, CDR1 is SQVTM, CDR2 ANQGSEA. Trimming took off 1 base at V and 3 bases at J, with 12 bases between the two ends. CDR3 length: 14 residues.